A single sample gave rise to the 11 T cell receptor beta chains below, sequenced in a study of neurological immune-mediated disorders. Via MiXCR, TCRdb re-called the 5' RACE reads, giving one row per CDR3 protein. The top ten hold 25% to 35% of the sample, which has 15,000 to 20,000 distinct CDR3 sequences, 9.5% to 12% seen once. The material sequenced was CD8+ T cells from blood. Receptor source: a woman aged 50 to 65 in good health.

This clonotype was detected many times. The gene calls are TRBV25-1 and TRBJ2-7; D gene uncertain. CDR3 length equals 13 residues. CDR1 and CDR2 from the germline V gene are MGHDK and SYGVNS. Trimming removed 1 base from V and 4 bases from J, with 8 bases in between. This CDR3 is CASSELLTYEQYF. CDR3 DNA sequence: TGTGCCAGCAGTGAATTACTTACATACGAGCAGTACTTC.

The table lists this clonotype with many counts. The V call is TRBV20-1, the J call TRBJ2-7; D uncertain. Trimming stripped 6 bases from V and 2 bases from J, with 17 bases between. The germline gives CDR1 DFQATT, CDR2 SNEGSKA (reference sequence). The CDR3 covers 14 residues. DNA for the CDR3: TGCAGTGCAAAACGTGGACCTCTTACCTACGAGCAGTACTTC. It encodes CSAKRGPLTYEQYF.

This clonotype occurred many times. V gene TRBV20-1 combines with J gene TRBJ2-7, with 13 bases lining up with TRBD2. The ends lost 6 bases at V and 6 bases at J; junction bases unmatched: 17. Germline values: CDR1 DFQATT, CDR2 SNEGSKA (reference sequence). This CDR3 region has 17 residues. CDR3 amino acids: CSALHHLGLAGESEQYF. Written as DNA, the CDR3 is TGCAGTGCCCTCCACCACCTCGGACTAGCGGGAGAAAGCGAGCAGTACTTC.

This clonotype has a count of ten or more. The CDR3 sequence is CASSSGQYNEQFF. The CDR3 DNA is TGTGCCAGCAGCTCCGGACAATACAATGAGCAGTTCTTC. This chain joins TRBV7-7 and TRBJ2-1; perhaps TRBD1 as D (5 bases). The germline V and J ends were trimmed by 4 bases and 4 bases, with 8 bases remaining between them. CDR3 length: 13 amino acids. CDR1 is SSHAT and CDR2 is FNYEAQ in the germline V gene (reference sequence).

This clonotype was recorded many times. V usage is TRBV4-1 and J usage is TRBJ2-7, with TRBD1 matching 9 bases. V shed 2 bases, J shed 4 bases, and the junction held 6 bases outside the gene matches. CDR1 MGHRA and CDR2 YSYEKL come from the germline V gene. The CDR3 runs to 15 residues. CDR3 coding DNA: TGCGCCAGCAGCCAAAAACAGGGGGCAGCTTACGAGCAGTACTTC. This gives the protein CASSQKQGAAYEQYF.

This clonotype was observed at least ten times. The chain employs TRBV25-1 and TRBJ2-7, with 7 bases fitting TRBD1. The germline V gene has CDR1 MGHDK and CDR2 SYGVNS. With V trimmed by 8 bases and J by 3 bases, 10 bases remained unmatched. The CDR3 is made up of 14 amino acids. CDR3 sequence: CASAPTGVYYEQYF. In nucleotides, the CDR3 is TGTGCCAGCGCACCAACAGGGGTTTACTACGAGCAGTACTTC.

In its sample, this clonotype was seen many times. The chain joins TRBV7-9 to TRBJ1-1; D is undetermined. This CDR3 is built from 15 residues. Germline V gives CDR1 SEHNR, CDR2 FQNEAQ (reference sequence). The V and J ends lost 5 bases and 4 bases respectively, with 17 bases between them. The CDR3 DNA follows: TGTGCCAGCAGCCCCGGTACGGGTATTAGCACTGAAGCTTTCTTT. Translating it yields CASSPGTGISTEAFF.

This clonotype was counted ten times or more. The chain links TRBV29-1 to TRBJ1-2, with 7 nucleotides matching TRBD1. The CDR3 loop spans 13 amino acids. V lost 5 bases, J lost 8 bases, and 11 bases stayed unmatched. Germline V gives CDR1 SQVTM, CDR2 ANQGSEA. The CDR3 sequence: CSVPNQGERGYTF. The CDR3 coding sequence is TGCAGCGTTCCAAATCAGGGGGAACGAGGCTACACCTTC. Supplemented by reference TRBV29-1 and TRBJ1-2, the full variable domain reads SAVISQKPSRDICQRGTSLTIQCQVDSQVTMMFWYRQQPGQSLTLIATANQGSEATYESGFVIDKFPISRPNLTFSTLTVSNMSPEDSSIYLCSVPNQGERGYTFGSGTRLTVV.

This clonotype was picked up many times. The chain combines TRBV28 with TRBJ2-7, with D perhaps matching TRBD1 (6 bases). Germline V gives CDR1 MDHEN, CDR2 SYDVKM. V lost 1 base and J lost 3, with 10 bases in between. This CDR3 is 14 amino acids long. The CDR3 DNA reads as TGTGCCAGCAGTTTATCAGGGGTCGGCTACGAGCAGTACTTC. It translates to CASSLSGVGYEQYF.

There are many counts of this clonotype. This chain uses TRBV27 with TRBJ2-5, with 11 nucleotides matching TRBD2. This CDR3 is 16 amino acids long. Germline CDR1 and CDR2: MNHEY and SMNVEV (reference sequence). The J segment lost 3 bases and the V segment lost 6 bases, leaving 9 bases of the junction unmatched. The CDR3 sequence: CASRGTGLAVEETQYF. The CDR3 DNA reads as TGTGCCAGCAGGGGTACGGGACTAGCGGTCGAAGAGACCCAGTACTTC.

This clonotype was recorded at least ten times. The CDR3 is CASRGASGAKNIQYF. The CDR3 nucleotides read TGTGCCAGCAGGGGGGCTAGCGGGGCCAAAAACATTCAGTACTTC. The V call is TRBV2, the J call TRBJ2-4; the match to TRBD2 covers 8 bases. Germline V lookup: CDR1 SNHLY, CDR2 FYNNEI. There are 15 residues in the CDR3. Germline trimming cut 6 bases from V and 1 base from J; bases unmatched to any gene: 5.